This T cell receptor beta chain was retrieved from a study of T cells in Graves' hyperthyroidism and ophthalmopathy. This clonotype was picked up many times. TCR beta CDR3 sequences were amplified from RNA transcripts. The HTBI primer set served for first-round RT-PCR of the TCR CDR3. Each CDR3 protein is one row after TCRdb ran MiXCR on the multiplex PCR reads. Found here are 640,000 or so distinct CDR3 sequences, approximately 14% of them singletons; the top ten hold 4.3%. Germline V gene data show CDR1 as SGHTA and CDR2 as FQGNSA. This CDR3 comprises 13 residues. V lost 5 bases and J 7 bases, leaving 15 bases between the germline ends.

Sequenced material: blood. The chain is built from TRBV7-2 and TRBJ2-7, with D maybe TRBD2 (5 bases). The TCR was taken from a woman in her thirties or forties with Graves' ophthalmopathy. CDR3 region: CASSTILEREQYF. The CDR3 nucleotides are TGTGCCAGCAGCACCATTCTGGAGCGGGAGCAGTACTTC.